This TCR beta chain was identified during a study of control samples from healthy donors and cancer patients (TCRdb year 2020). From the cysteine up to the phenylalanine, the CDR3 has a length of 14 residues. Only CDR3 DNA is held: 42 bases, read in frame from base 1. V drops 2 bases and J drops 0 bases, leaving 8 bases in between. The germline V gene (reference sequence) provides CDR1 SGHNT and CDR2 YYREEE. The protocol used for the library was the immunoSEQ multiplex PCR assay. Entries here come from immuneACCESS through TCRdb and include only in-frame sequences with V and J called. Some clones fail to appear in such tables; in the studies checked, an unresolved V gene covers under half of the shortfall, and the cause of the remainder is unknown. The sample has some 80,000 clones on record, around 90% of them singletons. In total, the top ten clones hold about 1.9% of the sample. As concerns this clone: No antigen is known for it. There are no base qualities to consult, and no much larger clone falls within one base.

The source is a woman in her sixties with head and neck cancer. The sequenced material came from PBMCs. Here the chain combines TRBV5-4 and TRBJ1-1, and TRBD1 may be the D gene, going by 5 matching bases. The CDR3 is CASSFDRLNTEAFF. The base sequence is TGTGCCAGCAGCTTTGACAGACTGAACACTGAAGCTTTCTTT.